Listed below are T cell receptor beta chains from one sample, sequenced in a study of blood T cell repertoires in COVID-19. Only in-frame clones appear in the TCRdb table, and some are missing; sequencing was by immunoSEQ multiplex PCR. The sample has approximately 210,000 clones; 88% are singletons. The specimen sequenced was peripheral blood. These receptors were collected from a young man with active or convalescent COVID-19. Both conserved end residues are part of each CDR3. D genes are given only for firm matches. Not all rows give a size; the values are once, few, many and, for expanded clones, a class.

d_gene: TRBD2; abundance: NA; v_gene: TRBV28; j_gene: TRBJ2-2; CDR3aa: CASSPPGLAGITGELFF; CDR3nt: TGTGCCAGCAGTCCGCCCGGGCTAGCGGGAATCACCGGGGAGCTGTTTTTT
d_gene: TRBD1; abundance: NA; v_gene: TRBV27; j_gene: TRBJ1-2; CDR3aa: CASSFDGQGRSYGYTF; CDR3nt: TGTGCCAGCAGTTTCGACGGACAGGGTAGGAGCTATGGCTACACCTTC
d_gene: TRBD1; abundance: once; v_gene: TRBV27; j_gene: TRBJ1-2; CDR3aa: CASSWGQGYGYTF; CDR3nt: TGTGCCAGCAGTTGGGGACAGGGATATGGCTACACCTTC
d_gene: NA; abundance: NA; v_gene: TRBV7-9; j_gene: TRBJ1-1; CDR3aa: CASSLARSRSRLNTEAFF; CDR3nt: TGTGCCAGCAGCTTAGCGCGTAGCCGATCACGGTTGAACACTGAAGCTTTCTTT
d_gene: NA; abundance: NA; v_gene: TRBV15; j_gene: TRBJ1-2; CDR3aa: CATSRDPNGYTF; CDR3nt: TGTGCCACCAGCAGAGATCCTAACGGCTACACCTTC
d_gene: NA; abundance: once; v_gene: TRBV7-9; j_gene: TRBJ1-5; CDR3aa: CASSTQGNQPQHF; CDR3nt: TGTGCCAGCAGCACTCAGGGCAATCAGCCCCAGCATTTT
d_gene: NA; abundance: NA; v_gene: TRBV19; j_gene: TRBJ1-3; CDR3aa: CPRGRFCNTIYF; CDR3nt: TGCCCCAGAGGGAGGTTTTGTAACACCATATATTTT
d_gene: TRBD1; abundance: NA; v_gene: TRBV19; j_gene: TRBJ1-2; CDR3aa: CASSIWRQGANYGYTF; CDR3nt: TGTGCCAGTAGTATCTGGCGACAGGGGGCCAACTATGGCTACACCTTC
d_gene: TRBD2; abundance: NA; v_gene: TRBV19; j_gene: TRBJ2-7; CDR3aa: CASSKRSGRASYEQYF; CDR3nt: TGTGCCAGTAGTAAACGTAGCGGGAGGGCCTCCTACGAGCAGTACTTC
d_gene: NA; abundance: NA; v_gene: TRBV5-1; j_gene: TRBJ1-4; CDR3aa: CASRVDTAYEKLFF; CDR3nt: TGCGCCAGCCGGGTGGACACAGCTTATGAAAAACTGTTTTTT
d_gene: TRBD2; abundance: NA; v_gene: TRBV27; j_gene: TRBJ2-1; CDR3aa: CASRPYASGYNEQFF; CDR3nt: TGTGCCAGCAGGCCGTATGCTAGCGGGTACAATGAGCAGTTCTTC
d_gene: TRBD2; abundance: few; v_gene: TRBV6-2/TRBV6-3; j_gene: TRBJ2-2; CDR3aa: CASSYAGVHTNTGELFF; CDR3nt: TGTGCCAGCAGTTACGCGGGAGTTCATACGAACACCGGGGAGCTGTTTTTT
d_gene: TRBD2; abundance: NA; v_gene: TRBV4-2; j_gene: TRBJ2-7; CDR3aa: CASSQDSGSVYEQYF; CDR3nt: TGTGCCAGCAGCCAAGACAGCGGGAGTGTTTACGAGCAGTACTTC
d_gene: TRBD2; abundance: many; v_gene: TRBV7-9; j_gene: TRBJ2-3; CDR3aa: CASSGTSGRTGTQYF; CDR3nt: TGTGCCAGCAGTGGGACTAGCGGGAGGACGGGTACGCAGTATTTT
d_gene: TRBD1; abundance: NA; v_gene: TRBV6-6; j_gene: TRBJ2-7; CDR3aa: CASSPRTPGQGYYEQYF; CDR3nt: TGTGCCAGCAGTCCACGGACCCCGGGACAGGGGTACTACGAGCAGTACTTC
d_gene: NA; abundance: NA; v_gene: TRBV4-3; j_gene: TRBJ2-6; CDR3aa: CASSQDGSLTGANVLTF; CDR3nt: TGCGCCAGCAGCCAAGATGGGAGTCTAACGGGGGCCAACGTCCTGACTTTC
d_gene: NA; abundance: NA; v_gene: TRBV7-9; j_gene: TRBJ2-7; CDR3aa: CASSLVRGEQYF; CDR3nt: TGTGCCAGCAGCTTAGTGAGAGGCGAGCAGTACTTC
d_gene: NA; abundance: NA; v_gene: TRBV19; j_gene: TRBJ2-1; CDR3aa: CASSTLDLGGNEQFF; CDR3nt: TGTGCCAGTAGTACTTTAGACCTAGGAGGCAATGAGCAGTTCTTC
d_gene: NA; abundance: NA; v_gene: TRBV30; j_gene: TRBJ1-5; CDR3aa: CAWGLDTNQPQHF; CDR3nt: TGTGCCTGGGGACTAGATACCAATCAGCCCCAGCATTTT
d_gene: NA; abundance: NA; v_gene: TRBV30; j_gene: TRBJ1-5; CDR3aa: CAWSVGQNNQPQHF; CDR3nt: TGTGCCTGGAGTGTCGGACAGAACAATCAGCCCCAGCATTTT
d_gene: TRBD2; abundance: NA; v_gene: TRBV5-1; j_gene: TRBJ2-7; CDR3aa: CASSPQREGRGREQYF; CDR3nt: TGCGCCAGCAGCCCACAGCGGGAGGGTCGGGGTCGGGAGCAGTACTTC
d_gene: NA; abundance: NA; v_gene: TRBV9; j_gene: TRBJ1-4; CDR3aa: CASSPSAGVTEKLFF; CDR3nt: TGTGCCAGCAGCCCCAGCGCAGGGGTGACGGAAAAACTGTTTTTT
d_gene: TRBD2; abundance: NA; v_gene: TRBV20-1; j_gene: TRBJ2-3; CDR3aa: CSARGLAGFYF; CDR3nt: TGCAGTGCTAGAGGACTAGCGGGATTCTATTTT
d_gene: NA; abundance: few; v_gene: TRBV27; j_gene: TRBJ1-5; CDR3aa: CASSFFGGDDQPQHF; CDR3nt: TGTGCCAGCAGTTTTTTCGGAGGGGACGATCAGCCCCAGCATTTT
d_gene: NA; abundance: NA; v_gene: TRBV9; j_gene: TRBJ1-5; CDR3aa: CASSAPGLSQPQHF; CDR3nt: TGTGCCAGCAGCGCTCCGGGACTCAGTCAGCCCCAGCATTTT
d_gene: NA; abundance: NA; v_gene: TRBV27; j_gene: TRBJ2-7; CDR3aa: CASSFQGSSYEQYF; CDR3nt: TGTGCCAGCAGTTTTCAGGGGAGCTCCTACGAGCAGTACTTC
d_gene: NA; abundance: NA; v_gene: TRBV29-1; j_gene: TRBJ1-6; CDR3aa: CSVEAGALRTPNYNSPLHF; CDR3nt: TGCAGCGTTGAAGCAGGGGCCCTTCGAACCCCGAACTATAATTCACCCCTCCACTTT
d_gene: TRBD1; abundance: once; v_gene: TRBV28; j_gene: TRBJ1-2; CDR3aa: CASSGGDYGYTF; CDR3nt: TGTGCCAGCTCAGGGGGTGACTATGGCTACACCTTC
d_gene: NA; abundance: NA; v_gene: TRBV6-2/TRBV6-3; j_gene: TRBJ1-6; CDR3aa: CASSYSRGANSPLHF; CDR3nt: TGTGCCAGCAGTTACTCTCGGGGGGCAAATTCACCCCTCCACTTT
d_gene: NA; abundance: once; v_gene: TRBV28; j_gene: TRBJ1-1; CDR3aa: CASIYGNRNAFF; CDR3nt: TGTGCCAGCATTTATGGAAACAGGAACGCTTTCTTT
d_gene: NA; abundance: NA; v_gene: TRBV19; j_gene: TRBJ1-5; CDR3aa: CASSGSTGNQPQHF; CDR3nt: TGTGCCAGTAGCGGATCAACAGGCAATCAGCCCCAGCATTTT
d_gene: TRBD2; abundance: NA; v_gene: TRBV6-4; j_gene: TRBJ2-1; CDR3aa: CASSELAGVQFF; CDR3nt: TGTGCCAGCAGTGAGCTAGCGGGAGTTCAGTTCTTC
d_gene: NA; abundance: NA; v_gene: TRBV19; j_gene: TRBJ2-2; CDR3aa: CASSIAQGSSGELFF; CDR3nt: TGTGCCAGTAGTATAGCACAGGGTTCTTCCGGGGAGCTGTTTTTT
d_gene: NA; abundance: NA; v_gene: TRBV2; j_gene: TRBJ1-1; CDR3aa: CARVPEAEAFF; CDR3nt: TGTGCCAGGGTGCCGGAGGCTGAAGCTTTCTTT
d_gene: TRBD1; abundance: NA; v_gene: TRBV19; j_gene: TRBJ2-1; CDR3aa: CASSPLRDRGTNEQFF; CDR3nt: TGTGCCAGTAGTCCGCTTCGGGACAGGGGTACAAATGAGCAGTTCTTC
d_gene: TRBD2; abundance: few; v_gene: TRBV29-1; j_gene: TRBJ2-2; CDR3aa: CSAKPGTSGITGELFF; CDR3nt: TGCAGCGCTAAACCGGGGACTAGCGGGATCACCGGGGAGCTGTTTTTT
d_gene: NA; abundance: NA; v_gene: TRBV11-2; j_gene: TRBJ2-7; CDR3aa: CASSPLKRLDTYEQYF; CDR3nt: TGTGCCAGCAGCCCCTTAAAAAGACTAGATACCTACGAGCAGTACTTC
d_gene: NA; abundance: NA; v_gene: TRBV9; j_gene: TRBJ1-2; CDR3aa: CASSVGTASATNYGYTF; CDR3nt: TGTGCCAGCAGCGTAGGGACAGCCAGCGCCACCAACTATGGCTACACCTTC
d_gene: NA; abundance: NA; v_gene: TRBV6-2/TRBV6-3; j_gene: TRBJ2-2; CDR3aa: CASSYRLPLRGPGELFF; CDR3nt: TGTGCCAGCAGTTACCGACTGCCCCTCAGGGGACCCGGGGAGCTGTTTTTT
d_gene: TRBD1; abundance: NA; v_gene: TRBV5-1; j_gene: TRBJ1-2; CDR3aa: CASSTQGDGYTF; CDR3nt: TGCGCCAGCAGCACACAGGGGGACGGCTACACCTTC
d_gene: TRBD2; abundance: NA; v_gene: TRBV6-6; j_gene: TRBJ2-3; CDR3aa: CASSLTSGIDTQYF; CDR3nt: TGTGCCAGCAGCCTGACTAGCGGGATAGATACGCAGTATTTT
d_gene: NA; abundance: NA; v_gene: TRBV7-3; j_gene: TRBJ2-1; CDR3aa: CASSLIAGYANEQFF; CDR3nt: TGTGCCAGCAGCTTAATAGCAGGGTATGCGAATGAGCAGTTCTTC
d_gene: NA; abundance: NA; v_gene: TRBV11-3; j_gene: TRBJ2-1; CDR3aa: CASSSGLGVNEQFF; CDR3nt: TGTGCCAGCAGCTCCGGTCTCGGAGTGAATGAGCAGTTCTTC